The next 3 T cell receptor beta chains were all read from a single sample in a study of T-cell memory formation after mild COVID-19. TCRdb redid the calling of the 5' RACE reads with MiXCR, one entry per CDR3 protein. This repertoire shows about 400,000 distinct CDR3 sequences, more than 20% found once; its top ten account for around 13%. The material sequenced was PBMCs or a T cell subset sorted from them (not recorded which). Every receptor here comes from an adult woman who had mild COVID-19 (a few samples of this study predate the infection). Cell type and time point are not known.

The table lists this clonotype with a few counts. The genes are TRBV7-9 and TRBJ1-6; possibly TRBD1 for D (5 bases). The CDR3 length is 16 residues. Germline V gene data show CDR1 as SEHNR and CDR2 as FQNEAQ (reference sequence). V gave up 1 base and J gave up 2 bases, with 9 bases separating them. CDR3 bases: TGTGCCAGCAGCTTAGAGGGGAACACCTATAATTCACCCCTCCACTTT. This translates into CASSLEGNTYNSPLHF.

This clonotype was counted ten times or more. The chain is built from TRBV7-6 and TRBJ2-5; TRBD2 matches at 8 bases. Germline CDR1 SGHVS, CDR2 FNYEAQ. V was pared by 5 bases and J by 5 bases, with 7 bases of the junction left unmatched. The CDR3 runs 14 residues. Written as DNA, the CDR3 is TGTGCCAGCAGCCCGCGGGGGGCGCGGGAGACCCAGTACTTC. Its translation is CASSPRGARETQYF.

This chain joins TRBV24-1 and TRBJ2-7; possibly TRBD1 for D (5 bases). This CDR3 spans 12 amino acids. Germline CDR1 and CDR2: KGHDR and SFDVKD. With 4 bases removed from V and 9 bases from J, the gap between germline ends came to 12 bases. CDR3 loop: CATSDQDQGQYF. The CDR3 DNA is TGTGCCACCAGTGACCAGGACCAGGGGCAGTACTTC.